This is a list of T cell receptor beta chains from one sample in a study of T cell repertoires in cytomegalovirus infection. From the reads, TCRdb called clonotypes with MiXCR, one entry per CDR3 protein. Of a few hundred thousand distinct CDR3 sequences listed, over 15% are singletons. The sequencing sample was made of CD8+ T cells from PBMCs. These receptors all stem from a human donor in good health (CMV status not recorded). Some clones in this sample may be carry-over from other donors' samples. Both conserved end residues are part of each CDR3. A D gene is named only where the DNA matches it firmly. The listing skips clone size in some rows; elsewhere it reads once, few, many or a size class.

>many|TRBV28|-|TRBJ2-5
TGTGCCAGCAGTTTAAGAACCGAGAACCAAGAGACCCAGTACTTC
CASSLRTENQETQYF
>-|TRBV20-1|-|TRBJ2-5
TGCAGTGCTAGACCCCGGGGGCGGGGGAAGCAAGAGACCCAGTACTTC
CSARPRGRGKQETQYF
>-|TRBV6-6|-|TRBJ1-6
TGTGCCAGCAGTTACTTTGGGATTTTGGAGAATTCACCCCTCCACTTT
CASSYFGILENSPLHF
>few|TRBV7-2|TRBD1|TRBJ1-5
TGTGCCAGCAGCTTAGGACAGGGACTTCCCAATCAGCCCCAGCATTTT
CASSLGQGLPNQPQHF
>many|TRBV6-5|-|TRBJ1-2
TGTGCCAGCAGTTACTCGAGTGTCAGGGGACGGAGGGACTATGGCTACACCTTC
CASSYSSVRGRRDYGYTF
>few|TRBV7-9|TRBD2|TRBJ2-3
TGTGCCAGCAGCTTACCCCTAGCGGGAACGGGAGATACGCAGTATTTT
CASSLPLAGTGDTQYF
>few|TRBV28|-|TRBJ2-7
TGTGCCAGCAGAAAGGGTCTTATAGATTACGAGCAGTACTTC
CASRKGLIDYEQYF
>-|TRBV6-6|-|TRBJ2-1
TGTGCCAGCAGTCTGGGGACGGCAAGGTACAATGAGCAGTTCTTC
CASSLGTARYNEQFF
>few|TRBV7-8|-|TRBJ2-7
TGTGCCAGCAACCCCACGGGGAGTGGGGAGCAGTACTTC
CASNPTGSGEQYF
>few|TRBV7-9|TRBD2|TRBJ2-1
TGTGCCAGCAGCGGGAATAAGCGGGGCGGATCCTACAATGAGCAGTTCTTC
CASSGNKRGGSYNEQFF
>few|TRBV2|-|TRBJ2-3
TGTGCCAAAAGAGGGGGTTCTTTTCGCACAGATACGCAGTATTTT
CAKRGGSFRTDTQYF
>many|TRBV11-3|-|TRBJ2-5
TGTGCCAGCAGCTATAGGGGAGAGACCCAGTACTTC
CASSYRGETQYF
>few|TRBV12-3/TRBV12-4|TRBD2|TRBJ2-3
TGTGCCAGCAGCCGGCTCCTAGCGGGGGGTTTGGCTAGCACAGATACGCAGTATTTT
CASSRLLAGGLASTDTQYF
>-|TRBV4-1|-|TRBJ2-1
TGCGCCAGCAGCCAAGGGGGACCGAAAAATGAGCAGTTCTTC
CASSQGGPKNEQFF
>many|TRBV19|-|TRBJ1-6
TGTGCCAGTAGTCAGGGGTCGGATTCACCCCTCCACTTT
CASSQGSDSPLHF
>many|TRBV7-8|TRBD1|TRBJ1-2
TGTGCCAGCAGAAAGGGACAGGGATCCTCCTATGGCTACACCTTC
CASRKGQGSSYGYTF
>few|TRBV10-3|-|TRBJ2-2
TGTGCCATCAGTGAGTCCCCTCCGAGCGCGAACACCGGGGAGCTGTTTTTT
CAISESPPSANTGELFF
>many|TRBV4-3|-|TRBJ1-1
TGCGCCAGCAGCCAAGTGCGGAACACTGAAGCTTTCTTT
CASSQVRNTEAFF
>-|TRBV20-1|TRBD1|TRBJ2-7
TGCAGTGCTTTAACGGGACAGAACTACGAGCAGTACTTC
CSALTGQNYEQYF
>many|TRBV7-2|-|TRBJ2-1
TGTGCCAGCAGCTTTCGGGCCACCCATCCCTACAATGAGCAGTTCTTC
CASSFRATHPYNEQFF
>many|TRBV7-2|-|TRBJ2-7
TGTGCCAGCAGCCCCAACCCGCCAGGTCTGGAGCAGTACTTC
CASSPNPPGLEQYF
>many|TRBV7-6|-|TRBJ1-1
TGTGCCAGCAGCCTGAGGACAGAACCGAACACTGAAGCTTTCTTT
CASSLRTEPNTEAFF
>many|TRBV7-8|TRBD2|TRBJ2-7
TGTGCCAGCAGCTCCGGACTAGTAATGTACGAGCAGTACTTC
CASSSGLVMYEQYF
>many|TRBV6-2/TRBV6-3|-|TRBJ1-2
TGTGCCAGCCAAAGCCGTGGGGAAGCGGAGATACCCACCTTC
CASQSRGEAEIPTF
>many|TRBV6-6|-|TRBJ2-3
TGTGCCAGCAGTTACTCGACAGGAACGGATACGCAGTATTTT
CASSYSTGTDTQYF
>many|TRBV2|-|TRBJ2-5
TGTGCCAGCAGTGCCGTATCGCTATTTCAAGAGACCCAGTACTTC
CASSAVSLFQETQYF
>-|TRBV7-9|TRBD2|TRBJ2-2
TGTGCCAGCAGCCTAGCGGGGTTTACCGGGGAGCTGTTTTTT
CASSLAGFTGELFF
>-|TRBV28|-|TRBJ2-2
TGTGCCAGCAGTTTATACGATAACACCGGGGAGCTGTTTTTT
CASSLYDNTGELFF
>-|TRBV24-1|-|TRBJ2-1
TGTGCCACCAGTGATTTCGGAGGGAATGAGCAGTTCTTC
CATSDFGGNEQFF
>many|TRBV15|TRBD1|TRBJ2-7
TGTGCCACCAGCAGAGTCGACAGGGCCCACGAGCAGTACTTC
CATSRVDRAHEQYF
>-|TRBV29-1|-|TRBJ1-2
TGCAGCGTTTTGGCGGGGGGCAATGGCTACACCTTC
CSVLAGGNGYTF
>-|TRBV4-2|-|TRBJ2-1
TGTGCCAGCAGCCAGGAGCGACCCAATGAGCAGTTCTTC
CASSQERPNEQFF
>once|TRBV7-9|-|TRBJ1-3
TGTGCCAGCAGCCCCCGGTCTGGACAGCCTCAGGACACCATATATTTT
CASSPRSGQPQDTIYF
>many|TRBV6-2/TRBV6-3|TRBD2|TRBJ2-1
TGTGCCAGCAGAGAAAGCGGGGGGAGCTCCTACAATGAGCAGTTCTTC
CASRESGGSSYNEQFF
>-|TRBV10-3|-|TRBJ2-3
TGTGCCATCATGGGTTCCACAGATACGCAGTATTTT
CAIMGSTDTQYF
>few|TRBV4-3|-|TRBJ1-1
TGCGCCAGCAGCCAAGTTGGAAGAAACACTGAAGCTTTCTTT
CASSQVGRNTEAFF
>few|TRBV11-2|TRBD2|TRBJ2-3
TGTGCCAGCAGCCCCCCCGGACTAGCGGTTCGCACAGATACGCAGTATTTT
CASSPPGLAVRTDTQYF
>many|TRBV6-2/TRBV6-3|-|TRBJ1-4
TGTGCCAGCAGTTATGGGGAGCTTGGAGAAAAACTGTTTTTT
CASSYGELGEKLFF
>few|TRBV4-3|-|TRBJ2-7
TGCGCCAGCAGCCAAGATCTCGGACTATCCTACGAGCAGTACTTC
CASSQDLGLSYEQYF
>few|TRBV20-1|-|TRBJ1-1
TGCAGTGCTAGAAACCTCGGGGCGTTGGGCACTGAAGCTTTCTTT
CSARNLGALGTEAFF
>-|TRBV12-3/TRBV12-4|-|TRBJ2-5
TGTGCCAGCAGTTTCGGAAATCAAGAGACCCAGTACTTC
CASSFGNQETQYF